Listed below are T cell receptor beta chains from one sample, sequenced in a study of blood T cell repertoires in COVID-19. Sequencing was performed with immunoSEQ multiplex PCR; in TCRdb, only in-frame clones are kept and a portion is missing. The repertoire holds around 57,000 clones, with more than 85% as singletons. Sequencing used peripheral blood. The source is a man aged 50 to 60 with acute or convalescent COVID-19. The CDR3 runs from the conserved cysteine through the conserved F or W. Each record gives: J gene, D gene, V gene, clone size, CDR3 protein, CDR3 DNA. A D gene is named only where the DNA matches it firmly. The size field is filled for only some rows; it gives once, few, many or a size class.

J gene: TRBJ2-5
D gene: TRBD1
V gene: TRBV24-1
clone size: NA
CDR3 protein: CATSVRQGSQETQYF
CDR3 DNA: TGTGCCACCAGTGTCAGACAGGGGTCCCAAGAGACCCAGTACTTC

J gene: TRBJ1-2
D gene: TRBD1
V gene: TRBV5-8
clone size: NA
CDR3 protein: CASSVTGTGGNLFGYTF
CDR3 DNA: TGTGCCAGCAGCGTCACCGGGACAGGGGGCAATTTGTTTGGCTACACCTTC

J gene: TRBJ2-6
D gene: NA
V gene: TRBV11-2
clone size: NA
CDR3 protein: CASSLTVPGANVLTF
CDR3 DNA: TGTGCCAGCAGTCTAACAGTCCCTGGGGCCAACGTCCTGACTTTC

J gene: TRBJ2-2
D gene: TRBD2
V gene: TRBV7-9
clone size: NA
CDR3 protein: CASSFRVRLALTNTGELFF
CDR3 DNA: TGTGCCAGCAGCTTCCGGGTCAGACTAGCGCTTACGAACACCGGGGAGCTGTTTTTT

J gene: TRBJ2-1
D gene: NA
V gene: TRBV11-3
clone size: NA
CDR3 protein: CASSLDRNNEQFF
CDR3 DNA: TGTGCCAGCAGTCTGGACAGAAACAATGAGCAGTTCTTC

J gene: TRBJ1-1
D gene: TRBD1
V gene: TRBV19
clone size: NA
CDR3 protein: CASSVPQGQAYPTGEAFF
CDR3 DNA: TGTGCCAGTAGTGTACCTCAGGGACAGGCATATCCCACCGGTGAAGCTTTCTTT

J gene: TRBJ2-3
D gene: NA
V gene: TRBV29-1
clone size: once
CDR3 protein: CSAPDRIYTDTQYF
CDR3 DNA: TGCAGCGCCCCCGACAGGATCTACACAGATACGCAGTATTTT

J gene: TRBJ2-3
D gene: NA
V gene: TRBV6-5
clone size: NA
CDR3 protein: CASSYRSRGADTQYF
CDR3 DNA: TGTGCCAGCAGTTACAGGTCCCGAGGAGCAGATACGCAGTATTTT

J gene: TRBJ2-1
D gene: TRBD2
V gene: TRBV6-2/TRBV6-3
clone size: NA
CDR3 protein: CASSYFAGAGGIDEQFF
CDR3 DNA: TGTGCCAGCAGTTACTTCGCGGGAGCTGGGGGGATCGATGAGCAGTTCTTC

J gene: TRBJ1-2
D gene: TRBD1
V gene: TRBV4-1
clone size: few
CDR3 protein: CASNRDSANYGYTF
CDR3 DNA: TGCGCCAGCAACCGGGACAGTGCTAACTATGGCTACACCTTC

J gene: TRBJ1-1
D gene: NA
V gene: TRBV29-1
clone size: NA
CDR3 protein: CSVELSGNTEAFF
CDR3 DNA: TGCAGCGTTGAATTGAGTGGGAACACTGAAGCTTTCTTT

J gene: TRBJ2-7
D gene: NA
V gene: TRBV29-1
clone size: NA
CDR3 protein: CSVEGIGQGRPYEQYF
CDR3 DNA: TGCAGCGTTGAAGGTATTGGGCAGGGAAGGCCCTACGAGCAGTACTTC

J gene: TRBJ2-7
D gene: TRBD1
V gene: TRBV2
clone size: NA
CDR3 protein: CASSEQDRGNYEQYF
CDR3 DNA: TGTGCCAGCAGTGAACAGGACAGGGGGAATTACGAGCAGTACTTC

J gene: TRBJ1-1
D gene: NA
V gene: TRBV12-3/TRBV12-4
clone size: once
CDR3 protein: CASSLMNTEAFF
CDR3 DNA: TGTGCCAGCAGTCTAATGAACACTGAAGCTTTCTTT

J gene: TRBJ1-2
D gene: NA
V gene: TRBV5-1
clone size: NA
CDR3 protein: CASSLMDAGFGGYTF
CDR3 DNA: TGCGCCAGCAGCTTGATGGACGCGGGTTTCGGTGGCTACACCTTC

J gene: TRBJ2-5
D gene: TRBD2
V gene: TRBV5-1
clone size: NA
CDR3 protein: CASSPGLGLAVSETQYF
CDR3 DNA: TGCGCCAGCAGCCCAGGATTGGGACTAGCGGTCTCAGAGACCCAGTACTTC